These 29 T cell receptor beta chains were all obtained from the same sample, sequenced in a study of human T cells and chemical hapten exposure. As to time point: pre-sensitization, week 0. Sample treatment: therapeutic diphenylcyclopropenone sensitization with weekly scalp DPC. TCRdb recomputed calls from the RACE reads with MiXCR, one row per CDR3 protein. The data hold around 180,000 distinct CDR3 sequences, with 25% to 30% observed a single time. The sample consisted of whole blood, taken in connection with sensitization to the hapten diphenylcyclopropenone (DPC). Receptors were obtained from a woman in her 30s with alopecia areata. Some clones in this sample may be carry-over from other donors' samples.

This clonotype has more than one count but fewer than ten. The gene calls are TRBV28 and TRBJ1-2; D possibly corresponds to TRBD1 (5 bases). Trimming took 6 bases from V and 4 from J, leaving 15 bases between them. Germline V gene data show CDR1 as MDHEN and CDR2 as SYDVKM. The CDR3 consists of 14 residues. The CDR3 sequence: CASSRGGVFYGYTF. As DNA, the CDR3 is TGTGCCAGCAGCCGGGGGGGTGTCTTCTATGGCTACACCTTC.

The chain recombines TRBV29-1 with TRBJ2-1, with D unclear. This CDR3 comprises 13 residues. CDR1 is SQVTM, CDR2 ANQGSEA, per germline. V dropped 2 bases and J dropped 8 bases, with 13 bases sitting between them. The CDR3 protein is CSVEPRSGDEQFF. CDR3 DNA sequence: TGCAGCGTTGAACCCAGGTCCGGAGATGAGCAGTTCTTC.

This chain connects TRBV10-3 to TRBJ2-1, with TRBD2 identical over 9 bases. Germline V gene lookup returns CDR1 ENHRY and CDR2 SYGVKD. The CDR3 sequence is 16 residues long. With 3 bases clipped from V and 9 bases from J, the junction kept 12 bases outside the gene matches. Written as DNA, the CDR3 is TGTGCCATCAGTGAAAATACGGGACTAGCTTTCTTTGAGCAGTTCTTC. This encodes CAISENTGLAFFEQFF.

J is TRBJ2-1 and V is TRBV11-1; D might be TRBD1 (6 bases). The CDR3 totals 17 residues. Trimming stripped 0 bases from V and 3 bases from J, with 15 bases between. CDR1 and CDR2 (germline): SGHAT, FQDESV (reference sequence). The CDR3 bases are TGTGCCAGCAGCTTAGCTAACCGGGACACCAGCTACAATGAGCAGTTCTTC. Translating it yields CASSLANRDTSYNEQFF.

This clonotype was seen a handful of times. The CDR3 DNA follows: TGCAGTGCCACCCAATACAATGAGCAGTTCTTC. Its translation is CSATQYNEQFF. V gene TRBV20-1 combines with J gene TRBJ2-1; D is undetermined. V was cut by 6 bases and J by 4 bases, with 7 bases left in between. Germline V gene sequence: CDR1 DFQATT, CDR2 SNEGSKA (reference sequence). The CDR3 extends over 11 amino acids.

In the case of this clonotype: Because it lacks the conserved phenylalanine or tryptophan at the end, this CDR3 is likely a read error. It is unclear where the CDR3 begins or ends on the DNA, so no DNA is shown, and the CDR3 is as TCRdb lists it. The rearrangement links TRBV28 to TRBJ2-3; the D call of TRBD1 is as the table states it, not checked on the DNA. 10 amino acids form the CDR3, both terminal residues included. Germline assignment: CDR1 MDHEN and CDR2 SYDVKM. CDR3 protein: CASSSPGALG.

The table lists this clonotype with a few counts. This chain links TRBV5-1 with TRBJ1-1; 8 bases match TRBD1. The CDR3 covers 15 residues. The germline CDR1 and CDR2 sequences are SGHRS and YFSETQ. The V and J ends lost 3 bases and 1 base, in that order; junction bases with no gene match: 5. CDR3 nucleotide sequence: TGCGCCAGCAGCTCCAGGGGGCTAAAGAACACTGAAGCTTTCTTT. Encoded protein: CASSSRGLKNTEAFF.

The chain has TRBV30 and TRBJ1-4; TRBD1 might be the D (5 bases). The V end was cut by 0 bases, the J end by 6 bases, with 11 bases between. Germline CDR1 reads GTSNPN; CDR2 reads SVGIG (reference sequence). The CDR3 is 14 amino acids. Here the CDR3 DNA reads TGTGCCTGGAGTGTAGGTGGGACTGATGAAAAACTGTTTTTT. Amino acids: CAWSVGGTDEKLFF.

This chain connects TRBV4-1 to TRBJ2-1; D unclear. Per germline, CDR1 MGHRA and CDR2 YSYEKL. Trimming took 1 base from V and 7 from J, leaving 11 bases between them. The CDR3 contains 14 residues. CDR3 sequence reads: CASSQVNPENEQFF. DNA for the CDR3: TGCGCCAGCAGCCAAGTCAACCCGGAGAATGAGCAGTTCTTC.

The CDR3 nucleotides are TGCGCCAGCAGCCAACCGGCTGGGGCCAACGTCCTGACTTTC. It is translated as CASSQPAGANVLTF. This chain connects TRBV4-1 to TRBJ2-6; D remains unclear. Trimming cost V 2 bases and J 2 bases, with 4 bases left between them. Germline CDR1 is MGHRA and CDR2 is YSYEKL. The CDR3 totals 14 residues.

The sample holds a few counts of this clonotype. The rearrangement uses TRBV28 and TRBJ2-7; TRBD1 aligns across 12 bases. From germline, CDR1 is MDHEN and CDR2 SYDVKM. The CDR3 is made up of 15 amino acids. J gave up 5 bases and V 7 bases, and 9 bases lay outside the gene matches. CDR3 residues: CASTLGQGASNEQYF. For the CDR3, the DNA is TGTGCCAGCACTTTGGGACAGGGGGCTTCGAACGAGCAGTACTTC. Drawing the rest from reference TRBV28 and TRBJ2-7, the complete variable domain is DVKVTQSSRYLVKRTGEKVFLECVQDMDHENMFWYRQDPGLGLRLIYFSYDVKMKEKGDIPEGYSVSREKKERFSLILESASTNQTSMYLCASTLGQGASNEQYFGPGTRLTVT.

This clonotype occurred a few times. J is TRBJ2-2 and V is TRBV7-2; D ambiguous. Germline-derived CDR1 and CDR2 are SGHTA and FQGNSA. With 1 base removed from V and 6 bases from J, the gap between germline ends came to 9 bases. The length of the CDR3 is 14 residues. Here the CDR3 reads CASSLGEASGELFF. For the CDR3, the DNA is TGTGCCAGCAGCTTAGGAGAGGCTTCCGGGGAGCTGTTTTTT.

Here the CDR3 reads CASSERYTLGFNEQFF. The CDR3 DNA reads TGCGCCAGCAGTGAAAGGTATACTTTGGGCTTCAATGAGCAGTTCTTC. The rearrangement uses TRBV10-2 and TRBJ2-1, with D hard to call. Germline V gives CDR1 WSHSY, CDR2 SAAADI. The CDR3 has 16 residues. Trimming left V 3 bases short and J 6 bases short, with 18 bases between.

This clonotype was seen more than once but under ten times. This sequence joins TRBV6-6 and TRBJ1-6; 11 bases match TRBD1. CDR3 size: 18 residues. Trimming at V came to 6 bases and at J to 5 bases, leaving 12 bases not matched to a gene. The germline gives CDR1 MNHNY, CDR2 SVGAGI (reference sequence). The CDR3 region is CASSPRTGQGENNSPLHF. The CDR3 nucleotides read TGTGCCAGCAGCCCCCGAACGGGACAGGGGGAGAATAATTCACCCCTCCACTTT.

This chain uses TRBV15 with TRBJ2-1, with unresolved D. Trimming left V 0 bases short and J 9 bases short, with 9 bases between. This CDR3 has 13 amino acids. The germline V gene has CDR1 LNHNV and CDR2 YYDKDF (reference sequence). The DNA of the CDR3 is TGTGCCACCAGCAGAGATCTCGGTGGTGAGCAGTTCTTC. This sequence encodes CATSRDLGGEQFF.

This chain connects TRBV4-3 to TRBJ2-5, with D perhaps matching TRBD1 (5 bases). Trimming took off 4 bases at V and 9 bases at J, with 18 bases between the two ends. The CDR3 extends over 14 amino acids. Germline V gives CDR1 LGHNA, CDR2 YSLEER. CDR3 sequence: CASSLSGKGSAQYF. The CDR3 DNA follows: TGCGCCAGCAGCCTATCAGGGAAAGGGTCAGCCCAGTACTTC.

This sequence joins TRBV29-1 and TRBJ1-2, with D possibly TRBD1 on 6 matching bases. The V gene lost 4 bases and the J gene lost 4 bases, with 13 bases spanning the gap. CDR1 is SQVTM and CDR2 is ANQGSEA in the germline V gene. This CDR3 region has 13 residues. The CDR3 region is CSVVGGAGYGYTF. The CDR3 DNA sequence: TGCAGCGTTGTTGGGGGCGCGGGCTATGGCTACACCTTC.

The gene calls are TRBV3-1 and TRBJ2-2, with no clear D. Germline loops: CDR1 LGHDT, CDR2 YNNKEL (reference sequence). CDR3 length: 14 amino acids. V was trimmed by 3 bases and J by 2 bases, leaving 7 bases between them. CDR3 bases: TGTGCCAGCAGCCACAGGCTTAACACCGGGGAGCTGTTTTTT. Translation: CASSHRLNTGELFF.

This clonotype has more than one count but fewer than ten. The V call is TRBV5-1, the J call TRBJ1-1; D is possibly TRBD1 (6 bases). CDR1 is SGHRS, CDR2 YFSETQ, per germline. This CDR3 spans 12 amino acids. V was cut by 4 bases and J by 7 bases, with 11 bases left in between. The CDR3 sequence is CASSLQGREAFF. The CDR3 DNA reads TGCGCCAGCAGCCTACAGGGTCGTGAAGCTTTCTTT.

Only a few counts were recorded for this clonotype. V is TRBV7-2 and J is TRBJ2-1, with a weak D call TRBD2 (6 bases). In germline, CDR1 is SGHTA, CDR2 FQGNSA. The V end lost 5 bases, the J end lost 7 bases, and 15 bases lay between the germline ends. The CDR3 consists of 14 residues. CDR3 amino acids: CASSPTGTENEQFF. The CDR3 nucleotides read TGTGCCAGCAGCCCAACCGGGACTGAAAATGAGCAGTTCTTC. The full variable domain, its missing parts supplied by reference TRBV7-2 and TRBJ2-1, is GAGVSQSPSNKVTEKGKDVELRCDPISGHTALYWYRQSLGQGLEFLIYFQGNSAPDKSGLPSDRFSAERTGGSVSTLTIQRTQQEDSAVYLCASSPTGTENEQFFGPGTRLTVL.

CDR3 sequence (DNA): TGTGCCAGCAGTTGGTCGGGGATCACAGATACGCAGTATTTT. This codes for CASSWSGITDTQYF. V is TRBV6-2 or TRBV6-3 and J is TRBJ2-3, with D possibly TRBD2 on 5 matching bases. The CDR3 runs to 14 residues. Germline V gene lookup returns CDR1 MNHEY and CDR2 SVGEGT. Trimming took 4 bases from V and 2 from J, leaving 10 bases between them.

The gene calls are TRBV5-5 and TRBJ2-1; TRBD1 matches at 8 bases. The CDR3 covers 15 residues. With V trimmed by 5 bases and J by 4 bases, 8 bases remained unmatched. Germline values: CDR1 SGHKS, CDR2 YYEKEE (reference sequence). The CDR3 spells CASRPGGHPYNEQFF. DNA of the CDR3: TGTGCCAGCAGGCCAGGGGGCCACCCTTACAATGAGCAGTTCTTC. The full variable domain, its missing parts supplied by reference TRBV5-5 and TRBJ2-1, is DAGVTQSPTHLIKTRGQQVTLRCSPISGHKSVSWYQQVLGQGPQFIFQYYEKEERGRGNFPDRFSARQFPNYSSELNVNALLLGDSALYLCASRPGGHPYNEQFFGPGTRLTVL.

The chain's CDR3 is CASSPPRGQQETQYF. Here the CDR3 DNA reads TGTGCCAGCAGTCCCCCGAGGGGGCAGCAAGAGACCCAGTACTTC. This sequence joins TRBV7-9 and TRBJ2-5; 7 bases agree with TRBD1. Trimming took 6 bases from V and 2 from J; bases not matched to a gene: 9. CDR3 length: 15 amino acids. In germline, CDR1 is SEHNR, CDR2 FQNEAQ (reference sequence).

This clonotype came up a few times. The chain joins TRBV28 to TRBJ2-7, with D possibly being TRBD1 or TRBD2 (5 bases each). V was clipped by 4 bases and J by 7 bases, with 20 bases between them. The length of the CDR3 is 15 residues. Germline V gene lookup returns CDR1 MDHEN and CDR2 SYDVKM. The CDR3 coding sequence is TGTGCCAGCAGTTCCCCCACCATCGGGGCCGGAGAGCAGTACTTC. Protein sequence: CASSSPTIGAGEQYF.

This chain joins TRBV29-1 and TRBJ2-1; D gene uncertain. Germline loops: CDR1 SQVTM, CDR2 ANQGSEA. This CDR3 has 12 residues. Trimming left V 5 bases short and J 10 bases short, with 15 bases between. The CDR3 region has the DNA TGCAGCGTTTATTGGGCTTTAAGGGAGCAGTTCTTC. Its protein product is CSVYWALREQFF.

The chain employs TRBV7-3 and TRBJ2-2; 9 bases align to TRBD2. This CDR3 has 16 residues. The germline V gene encodes CDR1 SGHTA and CDR2 FQGTGA. The V segment lost 2 bases and the J segment 0 bases; nucleotides outside the gene matches: 1. CDR3 bases: TGTGCCAGCAGCTTAGCTAGCGGGACGAACACCGGGGAGCTGTTTTTT. Its translation is CASSLASGTNTGELFF.

The rearrangement uses TRBV29-1 and TRBJ1-1, with D uncertain. The ends were cut back, 3 bases at V and 0 bases at J, with 8 bases in the middle. Germline lookup yields CDR1 SQVTM and CDR2 ANQGSEA. CDR3 size: 13 residues. DNA of the CDR3: TGCAGCGTTGAGGAGTACATGAACACTGAAGCTTTCTTT. Amino acids: CSVEEYMNTEAFF.

This clonotype was seen only a few times. The genes are TRBV4-1 and TRBJ1-6; D is undetermined. Between the trimmed V and J ends, which lost 4 bases and 7 bases, there was a span of 5 bases. From germline, CDR1 is MGHRA and CDR2 YSYEKL. The CDR3 sequence is 12 residues long. The chain's CDR3 is CASSLTNSPLHF. In DNA form, the CDR3 reads TGCGCCAGCAGCCTCACCAATTCACCCCTCCACTTT.

The chain joins TRBV7-2 to TRBJ1-2; TRBD1 matches 8 bases. The length of the CDR3 is 15 residues. Germline assignment: CDR1 SGHTA and CDR2 FQGNSA. V lost 4 bases, J lost 3 bases, and 7 bases stayed unmatched. The CDR3 sequence is CASSSRQGRDYGYTF. The CDR3 bases are TGTGCCAGCAGCTCTCGACAGGGGCGGGACTATGGCTACACCTTC.